Listed here are 26 T cell receptor beta chains from one sample, sequenced in a study of CD8 T cells in Susac syndrome. An input of roughly 0.5 to 1 ug of RNA was subjected to reverse transcription using random hexamers. TCRdb reprocessed the immunoSEQ multiplex PCR reads with MiXCR, giving one entry per CDR3 protein. This table has about 49,000 distinct CDR3 sequences, approximately 93% appearing once. The sequenced sample was CD8+ T cells from PBMCs. The receptors originated from a human donor in good health.

The chain carries TRBV7-9 and TRBJ2-7, with unresolved D. CDR1 and CDR2 (germline): SEHNR, FQNEAQ (reference sequence). V was shortened by 1 base and J by 0 bases, with 10 bases between the two germline ends. The CDR3 is 15 residues long. CDR3 in amino acids: CASSLVGGYSYEQYF. The CDR3 DNA reads as TGTGCCAGCAGCTTAGTGGGCGGTTACTCCTACGAGCAGTACTTC.

V usage is TRBV4-1 and J usage is TRBJ1-2; D perhaps matches TRBD1 (5 bases). The CDR3 loop spans 14 amino acids. Trimming stripped 1 base from V and 4 bases from J, with 10 bases between. The germline CDR1 and CDR2 sequences are MGHRA and YSYEKL. CDR3 nucleotide sequence: TGCGCCAGCAGCCAAGCCCCAGGGTTCTATGGCTACACCTTC. It encodes CASSQAPGFYGYTF.

The V and J genes are TRBV12-3 or TRBV12-4 and TRBJ2-5, with D perhaps matching TRBD2 (5 bases). V was clipped by 8 bases and J by 0 bases, with 16 bases between them. There are 15 residues in the CDR3. The CDR3 DNA follows: TGTGCCAGCTCTGGGTCCCGGGAAAACCAAGAGACCCAGTACTTC. Residues: CASSGSRENQETQYF.

The rearrangement links TRBV27 to TRBJ2-7; D is unresolved. The CDR3 runs to 16 residues. The V end lost 5 bases, the J end lost 5 bases, and 22 bases lay between the germline ends. In germline, CDR1 is MNHEY, CDR2 SMNVEV (reference sequence). The DNA of the CDR3 is TGTGCCAGCAGTCCCGGTATCCTACCCCGGGTGGACGAGCAGTACTTC. Translating it yields CASSPGILPRVDEQYF.

The chain employs TRBV3-1 and TRBJ1-5; D is possibly TRBD1 (6 bases). Trimming stripped 0 bases from V and 5 bases from J, with 11 bases between. This CDR3 has 15 residues. CDR1 and CDR2 (germline): LGHDT, YNNKEL (reference sequence). The CDR3 region is CASSQEGGLDQPQHF. CDR3 coding DNA: TGTGCCAGCAGCCAAGAGGGGGGGCTGGATCAGCCCCAGCATTTT. Full variable domain (rest looked up from reference TRBV3-1 and TRBJ1-5): DTAVSQTPKYLVTQMGNDKSIKCEQNLGHDTMYWYKQDSKKFLKIMFSYNNKELIINETVPNRFSPKSPDKAHLNLHINSLELGDSAVYFCASSQEGGLDQPQHFGDGTRLSIL.

V usage is TRBV3-1 and J usage is TRBJ2-7; the D is unclear. The CDR3 contains 16 residues. The V and J ends lost 5 bases and 0 bases respectively, with 17 bases between them. The germline CDR1 and CDR2 sequences are LGHDT and YNNKEL (reference sequence). The CDR3 spells CASSATDHLGSYEQYF. CDR3 in DNA: TGTGCCAGCAGCGCCACGGATCACCTAGGCTCCTACGAGCAGTACTTC.

The V and J genes are TRBV6-6 and TRBJ2-1, with 9 bases aligning to TRBD2. Germline CDR1 is MNHNY and CDR2 is SVGAGI (reference sequence). V was pared by 1 base and J by 3 bases, with 1 base of the junction left unmatched. The CDR3 runs to 15 residues. The CDR3 is CASSYLAGDYNEQFF. The CDR3 DNA sequence: TGTGCCAGCAGTTACTTAGCGGGAGACTACAATGAGCAGTTCTTC.

The gene calls are TRBV7-7 and TRBJ2-2; TRBD1 aligns across 12 bases. The CDR3 totals 19 residues. Looked up from germline, CDR1 is SSHAT and CDR2 is FNYEAQ (reference sequence). The junction had 12 bases not matched to a gene; V was cut back by 5 bases and J by 2 bases. The CDR3 sequence is CASSPSPGTGGRNTGELFF. As DNA, the CDR3 is TGTGCCAGCAGCCCGAGTCCCGGGACAGGGGGCCGTAACACCGGGGAGCTGTTTTTT.

Notes on this clonotype: An end of the junction differs from the germline gene, which may be a read error. The chain has TRBV7-2 and TRBJ2-7, with D perhaps matching TRBD1 or TRBD2 (5 bases each). Germline V gene lookup returns CDR1 SGHTA and CDR2 FQGNSA. This CDR3 is 12 amino acids long. CDR3 nucleotides: TGTGCCAGCAGCCGGGGCTCCAACGAGCAGTACTTC. It translates to CASSRGSNEQYF.

V is TRBV6-5 and J is TRBJ2-2; the D gene is possibly TRBD1 (6 bases). The CDR3 is 15 residues long. V lost 3 bases, J lost 0 bases, and 8 bases lay in between. Germline V gives CDR1 MNHEY, CDR2 SVGAGI. Written as DNA, the CDR3 is TGTGCCAGCAGTTATGAGGGGGCGAACACCGGGGAGCTGTTTTTT. It encodes CASSYEGANTGELFF.

The CDR3 region is CASTRGRVPGELFF. CDR3 in DNA: TGTGCCAGCACACGGGGGCGAGTCCCCGGGGAGCTGTTTTTT. The chain employs TRBV28 and TRBJ2-2; tentatively, D is TRBD1 or TRBD2 (6 bases each). The ends were cut back, 7 bases at V and 6 bases at J, with 15 bases in the middle. CDR3 length: 14 amino acids. Germline CDR1 is MDHEN and CDR2 is SYDVKM.

This clonotype was recorded once. The chain employs TRBV2 and TRBJ2-2; tentatively, D is TRBD1 or TRBD2 (5 bases each). CDR3 length: 14 amino acids. V lost 10 bases and J 0 bases, leaving 12 bases between the germline ends. Per germline, CDR1 SNHLY and CDR2 FYNNEI. The CDR3, as DNA: TGTGCCACCCCCTGGGACGCGAACACCGGGGAGCTGTTTTTT. Its protein product is CATPWDANTGELFF.

The chain has TRBV2 and TRBJ2-4, with 7 bases matching TRBD1. The V segment lost 4 bases and the J segment 4 bases; nucleotides outside the gene matches: 10. CDR3 length equals 16 residues. Germline-derived CDR1 and CDR2 are SNHLY and FYNNEI. CDR3 nucleotides: TGTGCCAGCAGTGCTTTGGACAGGAACATAAAAAACATTCAGTACTTC. As protein: CASSALDRNIKNIQYF.

The rearrangement uses TRBV7-6 and TRBJ2-3, with D possibly matching TRBD2 (6 bases). The CDR3 contains 15 residues. Trimming took 5 bases from V and 1 from J, leaving 13 bases between them. Germline CDR1 SGHVS, CDR2 FNYEAQ. This chain's CDR3 is CASSQTSTGTDTQYF. The CDR3 DNA follows: TGTGCCAGCAGCCAGACTAGTACGGGCACAGATACGCAGTATTTT.

This clonotype was observed a single time. The rearrangement uses TRBV20-1 and TRBJ2-7, with 9 positions matching TRBD1. The germline CDR1 and CDR2 sequences are DFQATT and SNEGSKA (reference sequence). Trimming removed 3 bases from V and 2 bases from J; junction bases left unmatched: 5. The CDR3 length is 14 residues. The CDR3 spells CSARVRDRAYEQYF. The CDR3 DNA reads TGCAGTGCTAGGGTACGGGACAGGGCCTACGAGCAGTACTTC.

CDR3 DNA: TGTGCCAGCAGCTTAGTTCTTAGCGGAAAAAACATTCAGTACTTC. It codes for CASSLVLSGKNIQYF. The chain carries TRBV7-9 and TRBJ2-4, with D maybe TRBD2 (6 bases). CDR1 and CDR2 (germline): SEHNR, FQNEAQ (reference sequence). The CDR3 contains 15 residues. The V gene lost 1 base and the J gene lost 4 bases, with 11 bases spanning the gap.

V gene TRBV29-1 combines with J gene TRBJ2-7; TRBD1 is a possible D gene (5 bases). In germline, CDR1 is SQVTM, CDR2 ANQGSEA. With 7 bases removed from V and 3 bases from J, the gap between germline ends came to 16 bases. This CDR3 comprises 13 residues. The CDR3 region is CSASAQGDYEQYF. The CDR3 DNA reads TGCAGCGCCTCAGCGCAGGGCGACTACGAGCAGTACTTC.

The rearrangement links TRBV12-3 or TRBV12-4 to TRBJ1-1; D is possibly TRBD1 (5 bases). V was clipped by 5 bases and J by 11 bases, with 12 bases between them. The CDR3 has 11 amino acids. The CDR3 sequence: CASSPGGDAFF. The CDR3 DNA follows: TGTGCCAGCAGTCCGGGCGGGGACGCTTTCTTT.

This clonotype has only a few counts. The CDR3 DNA follows: TGTGCCAGCAGCTCGACCTCGGGCACCGGGGAGCTGTTTTTT. It is translated as CASSSTSGTGELFF. The V gene is TRBV9, the J gene TRBJ2-2; D gene ambiguous. Trimming stripped 4 bases from V and 4 bases from J, with 11 bases between. The CDR3 loop spans 14 amino acids. Germline CDR1 reads SGDLS; CDR2 reads YYNGEE.

This clonotype appeared a single time. This rearrangement joins TRBV7-2 to TRBJ1-1, with D maybe TRBD1 (5 bases). The CDR3 consists of 14 residues. The V and J ends lost 6 bases and 4 bases respectively, with 15 bases between them. Germline lookup yields CDR1 SGHTA and CDR2 FQGNSA. CDR3 nucleotides: TGTGCCAGCAGGCTAGGCTTGGGGGGCACTGAAGCTTTCTTT. It specifies CASRLGLGGTEAFF.

The genes are TRBV29-1 and TRBJ1-2; TRBD1 might be the D (5 bases). CDR3 length: 14 amino acids. The V gene lost 4 bases and the J gene lost 4 bases, with 16 bases spanning the gap. CDR1 and CDR2 from the germline V gene are SQVTM and ANQGSEA. CDR3 amino acids: CSVVFVQGSYGYTF. CDR3 coding DNA: TGCAGCGTTGTTTTTGTCCAGGGTTCCTATGGCTACACCTTC.

V usage is TRBV7-9 and J usage is TRBJ1-2; 7 bases fit TRBD1. Germline assignment: CDR1 SEHNR and CDR2 FQNEAQ (reference sequence). The CDR3 totals 15 residues. V gave up 2 bases and J gave up 4 bases; unmatched junction bases: 7. CDR3 bases: TGTGCCAGCAGCTTACCCGCAGGGGGACCCTATGGCTACACCTTC. This sequence encodes CASSLPAGGPYGYTF. Looking up the rest from reference TRBV7-9 and TRBJ1-2 gives the full variable domain: DTGVSQNPRHKITKRGQNVTFRCDPISEHNRLYWYRQTLGQGPEFLTYFQNEAQLEKSRLLSDRFSAERPKGSFSTLEIQRTEQGDSAMYLCASSLPAGGPYGYTFGSGTRLTVV.

The chain employs TRBV27 and TRBJ2-7, with TRBD2 identical over 8 bases. The CDR3 spans 13 residues. After removal of 3 bases from V and 7 bases from J, the junction contained 5 bases not matched to a gene. The germline V gene encodes CDR1 MNHEY and CDR2 SMNVEV (reference sequence). As DNA, the CDR3 is TGTGCCAGCAGTTTCGGGGGGGGTCTGGAGCAGTACTTC. It translates to CASSFGGGLEQYF.

The CDR3 coding sequence is TGTGCCAGCAGTTTGGTGGCCTCCCAAGAGACCCAGTACTTC. This translates into CASSLVASQETQYF. This chain connects TRBV12-3 or TRBV12-4 to TRBJ2-5; D is unclear. The germline V and J ends were trimmed by 3 bases and 1 base, with 9 bases remaining between them. The CDR3 spans 14 residues.

The chain couples TRBV2 to TRBJ2-7; no clear D. CDR1 is SNHLY and CDR2 is FYNNEI in the germline V gene. The CDR3 contains 13 residues. V was shortened by 4 bases and J by 4 bases, with 11 bases between the two germline ends. The CDR3 region has the DNA TGTGCCAGCAGTGGTAGCCGTTGGTACGAGCAGTACTTC. Amino acid sequence: CASSGSRWYEQYF.

V is TRBV2 and J is TRBJ2-7; 8 positions match TRBD2. From germline, CDR1 is SNHLY and CDR2 FYNNEI. The V gene end was trimmed by 6 bases and the J gene end by 0 bases; junction bases not matched to a gene: 7. The CDR3 is made up of 15 amino acids. CDR3 region: CASRELLAGSYEQYF. The CDR3 coding sequence is TGTGCCAGCAGGGAACTCCTAGCGGGCTCCTACGAGCAGTACTTC.